This is a list of T cell receptor beta chains from one sample in a study of blood T cell repertoires in COVID-19. Assay: immunoSEQ multiplex PCR; the TCRdb copy retains only in-frame clones and omits some. The sample has approximately 480,000 clones, about nine tenths seen once; the top ten hold under 0.85%. The sample taken for sequencing was PBMCs or T cells enriched from blood (not recorded which). These receptors all stem from a woman between 18 and 29 years old who had recovered from COVID-19. Each CDR3 is given with its conserved first and last residue. Fields, in order: V gene, J gene, D gene, clone size, CDR3 protein, CDR3 DNA. A D gene is named only where the DNA matches it firmly. Size values are once, few and many counts, or a class for expanded clones, and some rows have none.

>TRBV12-3/TRBV12-4|TRBJ2-1|-|few
CASSQNNEQFF
TGTGCCAGCAGCCAAAACAATGAGCAGTTCTTC
>TRBV30|TRBJ1-1|-|-
CAWEPDRNTEAFF
TGTGCCTGGGAGCCCGACAGAAACACTGAAGCTTTCTTT
>TRBV29-1|TRBJ1-2|-|-
CSVGGGNPYGYTF
TGCAGCGTTGGGGGCGGTAATCCTTATGGCTACACCTTC
>TRBV19|TRBJ2-1|-|-
CASSPGLLGQFF
TGTGCCAGTAGTCCAGGACTTCTCGGGCAGTTCTTC
>TRBV7-6|TRBJ2-7|-|-
CASSSSPTGGYEQYF
TGTGCCAGCAGCTCCAGCCCGACAGGCGGCTACGAGCAGTACTTC
>TRBV5-6|TRBJ2-1|-|-
CASSFRGFGGEQFF
TGTGCCAGCAGCTTTCGGGGATTTGGTGGTGAGCAGTTCTTC
>TRBV9|TRBJ2-3|-|-
CASKGDTQYF
TGTGCCAGCAAGGGGGATACGCAGTATTTT
>TRBV5-1|TRBJ2-3|-|-
CASSPTRGALRTDTQYF
TGCGCCAGCAGCCCTACTCGGGGGGCCCTCCGCACAGATACGCAGTATTTT
>TRBV10-3|TRBJ1-2|-|-
CAISPSRGDGYTF
TGTGCCATCAGCCCCTCCAGGGGAGATGGCTACACCTTC
>TRBV5-6|TRBJ2-3|TRBD2|-
CASSWGRLAAVDTQYF
TGTGCCAGCAGCTGGGGTAGGCTAGCGGCAGTAGATACGCAGTATTTT
>TRBV10-3|TRBJ2-7|-|-
CAISSGTPWEQYF
TGTGCCATCAGTTCTGGGACACCGTGGGAGCAGTACTTC
>TRBV21-1|TRBJ1-5|-|-
CANWTGTYQNQPQHF
TGTGCCAACTGGACAGGCACCTACCAAAATCAGCCCCAGCATTTT
>TRBV4-1|TRBJ1-4|-|-
CASATRAGEGLFF
TGCGCCTCGGCAACGAGGGCAGGGGAGGGACTGTTTTTT
>TRBV10-3|TRBJ2-1|TRBD2|few
CAISEEGLAGYINEQFF
TGTGCCATCAGTGAGGAGGGGCTAGCGGGGTATATAAATGAGCAGTTCTTC
>TRBV7-2|TRBJ2-5|-|-
CASSSGWRETQYF
TGTGCCAGCAGCTCCGGGTGGCGAGAGACCCAGTACTTC
>TRBV7-9|TRBJ1-1|-|-
CASSFSPVGAEAFF
TGTGCCAGCAGCTTTAGTCCTGTGGGGGCCGAAGCTTTCTTT
>TRBV12-5|TRBJ2-7|-|-
CASGLVKSPPLAEQYF
TGTGCTAGTGGTTTGGTAAAGTCCCCCCCGTTAGCCGAGCAGTACTTC
>TRBV3-1/TRBV3-2|TRBJ2-6|-|-
CASSLGHSGTGANVLTF
TGTGCCAGCAGCCTAGGCCACTCCGGGACTGGGGCCAACGTCCTGACTTTC
>TRBV6-2/TRBV6-3|TRBJ2-7|-|-
CASSYSVNGVDEQYF
TGTGCCAGCAGTTACTCGGTGAATGGAGTCGACGAGCAGTACTTC
>TRBV5-1|TRBJ2-3|TRBD2|-
CASRVGTSSSTDTQYF
TGCGCCAGCAGGGTGGGGACTAGCTCTAGCACAGATACGCAGTATTTT
>TRBV30|TRBJ2-6|TRBD2|-
CAWSGAGGKTGANVLTF
TGTGCCTGGAGTGGAGCGGGGGGTAAGACCGGGGCCAACGTCCTGACTTTC
>TRBV15|TRBJ1-4|-|-
CATSLGGEDEKLFF
TGTGCCACCAGCTTAGGCGGGGAGGATGAAAAACTGTTTTTT
>TRBV30|TRBJ1-2|-|-
CAWNTGFYGYTF
TGTGCCTGGAACACAGGGTTCTATGGCTACACCTTC
>TRBV27|TRBJ2-1|-|-
CASYRLGAYEQFF
TGTGCCAGCTATAGGTTAGGGGCGTATGAGCAGTTCTTC
>TRBV6-5|TRBJ1-1|TRBD1|-
CASRYRGSTEAFF
TGTGCCAGCAGATACAGGGGGAGCACTGAAGCTTTCTTT
>TRBV30|TRBJ1-4|-|-
CAWTRSNEKLFF
TGTGCCTGGACTCGTAGTAATGAAAAACTGTTTTTT
>TRBV28|TRBJ2-7|-|-
CASKADTYEQYF
TGTGCCAGCAAGGCGGACACCTACGAGCAGTACTTC
>TRBV7-7|TRBJ2-1|TRBD1|-
CASSRRGQGTDEQFF
TGTGCCAGCAGTCGCAGGGGACAGGGGACGGATGAGCAGTTCTTC
>TRBV3-1/TRBV3-2|TRBJ2-3|TRBD2|-
CASSQDSRGADTQYF
TGTGCCAGCAGCCAAGATTCCCGGGGGGCAGATACGCAGTATTTT
>TRBV18|TRBJ1-5|-|-
CASSPGGADQPQHF
TGTGCCAGCTCACCAGGGGGGGCCGATCAGCCCCAGCATTTT
>TRBV5-1|TRBJ1-1|-|many
CASSQGTEAFF
TGCGCCAGCAGCCAGGGCACTGAAGCTTTCTTT
>TRBV2|TRBJ1-1|-|once
CASREGNTEAFF
TGTGCCAGCAGGGAGGGGAACACTGAAGCTTTCTTT